This T cell receptor (beta chain) was identified in a study of shared clonotypes between healthy human individuals. The CDR3 runs to 15 residues. V dropped 3 bases and J dropped 4 bases, with 15 bases sitting between them. Germline V lookup: CDR1 GTSNPN, CDR2 SVGIG (reference sequence). Every donor, a Caucasian adult, lived in Nashville, Tennessee. The assay was immunoSEQ multiplex PCR, and TCRdb's table has in-frame clones only and misses some. The sample lists some 1,400,000 clones, approximately 97% occurring once. The TCR originated in a man aged 25 to 40 in good health. The sample taken for sequencing was naive CD4+ T cells sorted from blood. The sample's subset: CD45RA+ positively selected. The chain joins TRBV30 to TRBJ2-2; D is perhaps TRBD2 (5 bases). The CDR3: CAWRSRGQATGELFF. The CDR3 nucleotides read TGTGCCTGGAGGTCCCGAGGGCAGGCCACCGGGGAGCTGTTTTTT.